The rows below give T cell receptor beta chains drawn from one sample of a study of cytomegalovirus exposure and HLA in healthy donors. TCRdb's table, derived via immunoSEQ multiplex PCR, lists solely in-frame clones and lacks some. The table has hundreds of thousands of clones, approximately 90% seen once. Sequenced sample: PBMCs. The receptors were sampled from a woman in her late teens or twenties in good health and CMV-seronegative. The CDR3 runs from the conserved cysteine through the conserved F or W. Fields, in order: V gene, D gene, clone size, CDR3 length, J gene, CDR3 protein, CDR3 DNA. The D gene is left open where the match is weak. Size tells how often a clone was seen (once, few, many) or the class of an expanded clone, and some rows leave it out.

v_gene: TRBV10-3; d_gene: TRBD1; abundance: once; len: 13; j_gene: TRBJ1-1; CDR3aa: CATGDRGGTEAFF; CDR3nt: TGTGCCACCGGGGACAGGGGAGGCACTGAAGCTTTCTTT
v_gene: TRBV13; d_gene: .; abundance: .; len: 13; j_gene: TRBJ2-1; CDR3aa: CASSSDSALEQFF; CDR3nt: TGTGCCAGCAGCTCGGACTCCGCGCTTGAGCAGTTCTTC
v_gene: TRBV2; d_gene: TRBD2; abundance: .; len: 16; j_gene: TRBJ2-3; CDR3aa: CASSVLAGGRTDTQYF; CDR3nt: TGTGCCAGCAGTGTACTAGCGGGAGGGCGCACAGATACGCAGTATTTT
v_gene: TRBV5-6; d_gene: TRBD1; abundance: once; len: 16; j_gene: TRBJ2-5; CDR3aa: CASSHRKGAPKETQYF; CDR3nt: TGTGCCAGCAGCCACCGCAAGGGGGCTCCCAAAGAGACCCAGTACTTC
v_gene: TRBV13; d_gene: .; abundance: .; len: 15; j_gene: TRBJ1-1; CDR3aa: CASSSYRVTEIEAFF; CDR3nt: TGTGCCAGCAGCTCGTACAGGGTGACTGAGATTGAAGCTTTCTTT
v_gene: TRBV28; d_gene: .; abundance: .; len: 15; j_gene: TRBJ1-2; CDR3aa: CASSLRRSRSRGYTF; CDR3nt: TGTGCCAGCAGTTTAAGGAGATCGCGAAGTAGAGGCTACACCTTC
v_gene: TRBV27; d_gene: .; abundance: .; len: 14; j_gene: TRBJ2-7; CDR3aa: CASSLSLSSYEQYF; CDR3nt: TGTGCCAGCAGTTTATCCCTCTCCTCCTACGAGCAGTACTTC
v_gene: TRBV2; d_gene: .; abundance: .; len: 13; j_gene: TRBJ1-5; CDR3aa: CASTIDSNQPQHF; CDR3nt: TGTGCCAGTACAATCGATAGCAATCAGCCCCAGCATTTT
v_gene: TRBV5-8; d_gene: .; abundance: .; len: 14; j_gene: TRBJ1-2; CDR3aa: CASSAGRPVGGYTF; CDR3nt: TGTGCCAGCAGCGCGGGCCGCCCGGTGGGTGGCTACACCTTC
v_gene: TRBV28; d_gene: TRBD2; abundance: .; len: 14; j_gene: TRBJ2-7; CDR3aa: CASSTSGISYEQYF; CDR3nt: TGTGCCAGCAGTACTAGCGGGATTTCCTACGAGCAGTACTTC
v_gene: TRBV7-2; d_gene: .; abundance: .; len: 12; j_gene: TRBJ1-2; CDR3aa: CASTRTGLGYTF; CDR3nt: TGTGCCAGCACGAGAACAGGGCTTGGCTACACCTTC
v_gene: TRBV27; d_gene: TRBD1; abundance: .; len: 17; j_gene: TRBJ2-7; CDR3aa: CASSLSGVRGPENEQYF; CDR3nt: TGTGCCAGCAGTTTATCAGGCGTCAGGGGGCCGGAAAACGAGCAGTACTTC
v_gene: TRBV7-3; d_gene: .; abundance: .; len: 14; j_gene: TRBJ2-4; CDR3aa: CASSLNPTKNIQYF; CDR3nt: TGTGCCAGCAGCTTAAATCCTACGAAAAACATTCAGTACTTC
v_gene: TRBV14; d_gene: .; abundance: .; len: 17; j_gene: TRBJ2-1; CDR3aa: CASSQEKERVSYNEQFF; CDR3nt: TGTGCCAGCAGCCAAGAGAAGGAGCGGGTCTCCTACAATGAGCAGTTCTTC
v_gene: TRBV13; d_gene: TRBD2; abundance: .; len: 15; j_gene: TRBJ2-5; CDR3aa: CASSYGAGGKETQYF; CDR3nt: TGTGCCAGCAGCTACGGGGCGGGGGGGAAAGAGACCCAGTACTTC
v_gene: TRBV6-6; d_gene: .; abundance: .; len: 15; j_gene: TRBJ1-5; CDR3aa: CASSYSNQINQPQHF; CDR3nt: TGTGCCAGCAGTTACTCGAACCAGATCAATCAGCCCCAGCATTTT
v_gene: TRBV4-1; d_gene: .; abundance: .; len: 13; j_gene: TRBJ1-2; CDR3aa: CASSQVGRRGYTF; CDR3nt: TGCGCCAGCAGCCAGGTCGGAAGGAGAGGCTACACCTTC
v_gene: TRBV25-1; d_gene: .; abundance: .; len: 15; j_gene: TRBJ2-1; CDR3aa: CASSPDNEEKNEQFF; CDR3nt: TGTGCCAGCAGTCCCGATAATGAGGAGAAGAATGAGCAGTTCTTC
v_gene: TRBV9; d_gene: .; abundance: .; len: 14; j_gene: TRBJ2-1; CDR3aa: CASTPRTPSNEQFF; CDR3nt: TGTGCCAGCACCCCGCGTACTCCCTCGAATGAGCAGTTCTTC
v_gene: TRBV5-1; d_gene: .; abundance: .; len: 14; j_gene: TRBJ1-1; CDR3aa: CASSGQGYFTEAFF; CDR3nt: TGCGCCAGCAGTGGTCAGGGCTACTTCACTGAAGCTTTCTTT
v_gene: TRBV2; d_gene: TRBD2; abundance: .; len: 16; j_gene: TRBJ2-1; CDR3aa: CASSEGLAGGVGEQFF; CDR3nt: TGTGCCAGCAGTGAGGGACTAGCGGGAGGAGTGGGTGAGCAGTTCTTC
v_gene: TRBV5-6; d_gene: TRBD2; abundance: once; len: 16; j_gene: TRBJ2-3; CDR3aa: CASSVNGGASTDTQYF; CDR3nt: TGTGCCAGCAGCGTTAACGGGGGGGCTAGCACAGATACGCAGTATTTT
v_gene: TRBV9; d_gene: TRBD1; abundance: .; len: 15; j_gene: TRBJ2-1; CDR3aa: CASSVVSRGWNEQFF; CDR3nt: TGTGCCAGCAGCGTAGTGTCCAGGGGGTGGAATGAGCAGTTCTTC
v_gene: TRBV6-1; d_gene: .; abundance: .; len: 15; j_gene: TRBJ2-1; CDR3aa: CASSGSTDPSNEQFF; CDR3nt: TGTGCCAGCAGTGGGTCGACAGACCCTTCCAATGAGCAGTTCTTC
v_gene: TRBV27; d_gene: TRBD1; abundance: .; len: 16; j_gene: TRBJ1-5; CDR3aa: CASSSGTGGLRQPQHF; CDR3nt: TGTGCCAGCAGTTCTGGGACAGGGGGTTTGCGTCAGCCCCAGCATTTT